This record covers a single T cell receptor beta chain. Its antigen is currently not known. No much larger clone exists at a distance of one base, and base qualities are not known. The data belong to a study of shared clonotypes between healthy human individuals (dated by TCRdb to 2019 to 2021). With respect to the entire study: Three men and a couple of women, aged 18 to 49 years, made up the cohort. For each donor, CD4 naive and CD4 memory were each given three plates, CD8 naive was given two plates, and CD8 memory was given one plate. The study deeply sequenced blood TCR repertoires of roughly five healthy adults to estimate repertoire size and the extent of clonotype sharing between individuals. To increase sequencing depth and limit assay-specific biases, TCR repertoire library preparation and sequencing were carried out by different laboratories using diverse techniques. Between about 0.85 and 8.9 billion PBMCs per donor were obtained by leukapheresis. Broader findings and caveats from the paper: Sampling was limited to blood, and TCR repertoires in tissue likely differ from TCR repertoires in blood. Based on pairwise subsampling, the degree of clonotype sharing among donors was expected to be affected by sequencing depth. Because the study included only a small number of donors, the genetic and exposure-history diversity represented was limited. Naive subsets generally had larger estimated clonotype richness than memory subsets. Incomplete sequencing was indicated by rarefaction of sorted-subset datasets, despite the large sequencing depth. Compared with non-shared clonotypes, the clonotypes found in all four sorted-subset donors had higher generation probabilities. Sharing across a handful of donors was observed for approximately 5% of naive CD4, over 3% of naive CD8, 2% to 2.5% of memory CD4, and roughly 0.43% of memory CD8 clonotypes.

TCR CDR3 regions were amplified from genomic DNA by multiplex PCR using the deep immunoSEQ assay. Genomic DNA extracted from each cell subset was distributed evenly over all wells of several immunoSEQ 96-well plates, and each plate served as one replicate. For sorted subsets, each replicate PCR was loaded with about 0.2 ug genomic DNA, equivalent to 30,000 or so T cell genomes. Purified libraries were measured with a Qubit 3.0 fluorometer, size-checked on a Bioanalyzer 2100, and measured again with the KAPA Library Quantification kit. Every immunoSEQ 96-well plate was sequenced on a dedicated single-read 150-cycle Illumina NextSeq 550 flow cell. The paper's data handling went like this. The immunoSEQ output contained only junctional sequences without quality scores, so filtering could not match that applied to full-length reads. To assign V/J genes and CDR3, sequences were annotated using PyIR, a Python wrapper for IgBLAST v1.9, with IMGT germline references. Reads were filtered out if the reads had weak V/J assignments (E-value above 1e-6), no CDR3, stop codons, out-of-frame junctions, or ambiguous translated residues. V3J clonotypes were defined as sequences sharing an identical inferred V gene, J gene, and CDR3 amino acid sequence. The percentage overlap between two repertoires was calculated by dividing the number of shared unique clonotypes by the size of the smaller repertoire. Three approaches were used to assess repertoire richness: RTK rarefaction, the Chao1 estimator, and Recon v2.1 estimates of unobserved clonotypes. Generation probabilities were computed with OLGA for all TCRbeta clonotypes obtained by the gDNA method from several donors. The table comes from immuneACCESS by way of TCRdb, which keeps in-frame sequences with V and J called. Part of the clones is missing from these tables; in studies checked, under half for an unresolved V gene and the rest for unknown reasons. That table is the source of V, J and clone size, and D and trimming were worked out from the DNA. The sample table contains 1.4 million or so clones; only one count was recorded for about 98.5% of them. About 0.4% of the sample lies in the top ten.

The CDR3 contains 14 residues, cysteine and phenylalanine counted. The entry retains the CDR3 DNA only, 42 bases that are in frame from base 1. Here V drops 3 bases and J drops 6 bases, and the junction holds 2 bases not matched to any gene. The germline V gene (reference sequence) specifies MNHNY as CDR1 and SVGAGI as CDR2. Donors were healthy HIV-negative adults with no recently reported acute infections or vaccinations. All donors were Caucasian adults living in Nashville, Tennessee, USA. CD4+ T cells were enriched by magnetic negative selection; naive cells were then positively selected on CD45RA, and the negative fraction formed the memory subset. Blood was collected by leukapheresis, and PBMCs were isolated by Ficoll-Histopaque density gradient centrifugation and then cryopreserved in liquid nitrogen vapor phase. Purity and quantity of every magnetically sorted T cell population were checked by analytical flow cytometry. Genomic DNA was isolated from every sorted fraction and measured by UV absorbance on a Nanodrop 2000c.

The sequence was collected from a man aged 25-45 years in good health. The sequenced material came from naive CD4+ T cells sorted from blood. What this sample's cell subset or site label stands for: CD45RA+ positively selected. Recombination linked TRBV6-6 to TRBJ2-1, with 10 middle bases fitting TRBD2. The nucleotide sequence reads TGTGCCAGCAGTTATCTAGCGGGAGTCAATGAGCAGTTCTTC. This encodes CASSYLAGVNEQFF.